This T cell receptor beta chain was sequenced for a study of shared clonotypes between healthy human individuals. Overall study findings and caveats: What naive subsets generally showed was a larger estimated richness than memory subsets showed.

The data were produced by immunoSEQ multiplex PCR, yet TCRdb's version contains in-frame clones alone and is incomplete. The sample includes around 2.3 million clones, approximately 96% of them seen just once. A remark on this clone: Its specificity is not known.

The source material was naive CD4+ T cells sorted from blood. Subset of the sample: CD45RA+ positively selected. The TCR originated in a man younger than 30 in good health.

CDR3 bases: TGTGCCAGCAGCCCTCACGGGACCCCGGTGGTCGAGCAGTACTTC. This codes for CASSPHGTPVVEQYF. The rearrangement uses TRBV9 and TRBJ2-7; D tentatively fits TRBD1 or TRBD2 (5 bases each). This CDR3 is built from 15 residues. The V gene lost 4 bases and the J gene lost 6 bases, with 20 bases spanning the gap. Germline V lookup: CDR1 SGDLS, CDR2 YYNGEE.